This TCR beta chain was obtained from a study of early T cells in non-severe SARS-CoV-2 infection. Study-level information: Sequencing input comprised bulk RNA from unsorted whole blood; chain pairing was not available.

The germline CDR1 and CDR2 sequences are SGHNT and YYREEE (reference sequence). The V gene lost 1 base and the J gene lost 0 bases, with 8 bases spanning the gap. The CDR3 contains 15 residues. Individually, cDNA molecules had unique molecular identifiers attached to them. TCRdb recomputed calls from the 5' RACE reads with MiXCR, one row per CDR3 protein. The sample lists around 83,000 distinct CDR3 sequences, over 9.5% occurring once. This receptor was taken from an adult who was a healthcare worker with PCR-confirmed SARS-CoV-2 infection or an uninfected control (not recorded which). Sample: whole blood, taken at baseline. The chain couples TRBV5-4 to TRBJ2-1; D not certain. The CDR3 coding sequence is TGTGCCAGCAGCTTGTCCGGATTCTCCTACAATGAGCAGTTCTTC. Its translation is CASSLSGFSYNEQFF.